This T cell receptor beta chain was recovered during a study of cytomegalovirus exposure and HLA in healthy donors. Study outcomes and limitations: It has been reported that TCR beta sequences accurately predicted the HLA-A and HLA-B alleles of most subjects.

About this clone: The antigen remains unidentified.

This CDR3 spans 14 amino acids. With 5 bases clipped from V and 3 bases from J, the junction kept 6 bases outside the gene matches. Germline V gene sequence: CDR1 SEHNR, CDR2 FQNEAQ (reference sequence). With 60 Vbeta and 13 Jbeta primers, the PCR was carried out. The data were produced by immunoSEQ multiplex PCR, yet TCRdb's version contains in-frame clones alone and is incomplete. Found here are 100,000 to 150,000 clones, 70% to 85% of them singletons; the top ten hold approximately 1.4%. The chain couples TRBV7-9 to TRBJ1-2; 7 positions agree with TRBD1. The receptor was derived from a female donor in good health and CMV-seronegative. Sequenced input: PBMCs. In DNA, the CDR3 is TGTGCCAGCAGCCAAACAGGGGCCCACTATGGCTACACCTTC. It specifies CASSQTGAHYGYTF.